A selection of T cell receptor beta chains follows, all from one sample in a study of cytomegalovirus exposure and HLA in healthy donors. Here immunoSEQ multiplex PCR was the method, and the copy in TCRdb shows in-frame clones only, minus some. This sample has 63,000 or so clones, with around 85% found just once. Sample: PBMCs. These receptors all come from a woman aged 30 to 39 in good health and CMV-seronegative. The CDR3 runs from the conserved cysteine through the conserved F or W. The D gene is left open where the match is weak. Clone size is shown for a subset of rows, as once, few, many or a class of expanded clone.

TRBJ2-2 | - | TRBV7-8 | - | TGTGCCAGCAGCTTAGCCACACACACCGGGGAGCTGTTTTTT | CASSLATHTGELFF
TRBJ2-1 | - | TRBV9 | - | TGTGCCAGCAGCGAGAGCAGGGAATATTTCGACAATGAGCAGTTCTTC | CASSESREYFDNEQFF
TRBJ1-1 | - | TRBV28 | once | TGTGCCAGCAGTTCCATACAGGGAGTCACTGAAGCTTTCTTT | CASSSIQGVTEAFF
TRBJ1-2 | - | TRBV7-2 | - | TGTGCCAGCAGTAAATGGGGGTGGGGGGACTATGGCTACACCTTC | CASSKWGWGDYGYTF
TRBJ1-2 | - | TRBV6-1 | - | TGTGCCAGCAGTGAAGGTCTCCTCCCGTTAGCCTTC | CASSEGLLPLAF
TRBJ1-4 | - | TRBV5-1 | - | TGCGCCAGCAGCTCATCAAGAGGCGGGCATGAAAAACTGTTTTTT | CASSSSRGGHEKLFF
TRBJ2-5 | TRBD2 | TRBV13 | - | TGTGCCAGCAGCTCCCCGAGCGGGAGGGGACAGACCCAGTACTTC | CASSSPSGRGQTQYF
TRBJ1-1 | - | TRBV5-1 | - | TGCGCCAGCAGTAATAGCCAGCCGAACACTGAAGCTTTCTTT | CASSNSQPNTEAFF
TRBJ1-1 | - | TRBV18 | - | TGTGCCAGCTACGAGGCGGGACGGACCAACACTGAAGCTTTCTTT | CASYEAGRTNTEAFF
TRBJ2-2 | - | TRBV7-9 | - | TGTGCCAGCAGCGCCGGGACATCCACCGGGGAGCTGTTTTTT | CASSAGTSTGELFF
TRBJ2-5 | - | TRBV18 | - | TGTGCCAGCCAAGCTGGCGGGTTGCCCCCTCAAGAGACCCAGTACTTC | CASQAGGLPPQETQYF
TRBJ1-2 | TRBD1 | TRBV19 | - | TGTGCCACCAGTCTACAGGGGTTTGACTATGGCTACACCTTC | CATSLQGFDYGYTF
TRBJ1-2 | - | TRBV4-2 | - | TGTGCCAGCAGCCAAGAAGTAGATGGCTACACCTTC | CASSQEVDGYTF
TRBJ1-2 | TRBD1 | TRBV30 | - | TGTGCCTGGAGAAGGCGGGACAGCCCTATGAACTATGGCTACACCTTC | CAWRRRDSPMNYGYTF
TRBJ1-6 | - | TRBV5-1 | - | TGCGCCAGCAGCTTGGGACAGGCGACTAATTCACCCCTCCACTTT | CASSLGQATNSPLHF
TRBJ1-1 | TRBD1 | TRBV4-1 | - | TGCGCCAGCAGCCAGGGACAGGCATACACTGAAGCTTTCTTT | CASSQGQAYTEAFF
TRBJ2-2 | - | TRBV7-2 | - | TGTGCCAGCAGCTATGCACAGGAAATCGCCGGGGGGCTGTTTTTT | CASSYAQEIAGGLFF
TRBJ2-6 | - | TRBV7-2 | - | TGTGCCAGCAGCCCGAGGGACAAGCTTAGCTCTGGGGCCAACGTCCTGACTTTC | CASSPRDKLSSGANVLTF
TRBJ1-2 | - | TRBV7-2 | once | TGTGCCAGCAGCTTATCGACAGGACTTTGGGCTAACTATGGCTACACCTTC | CASSLSTGLWANYGYTF
TRBJ1-1 | TRBD1 | TRBV2 | - | TGTGCCACCGGACAGGGGGGCTTGACTGAAGCTTTCTTT | CATGQGGLTEAFF
TRBJ2-1 | TRBD2 | TRBV5-6 | few | TGTGCCAGCAGCTTGACCGTGTTACTAGCGGGGGACAATGAGCAGTTCTTC | CASSLTVLLAGDNEQFF
TRBJ2-7 | TRBD2 | TRBV6-5 | - | TGTGCCAGCAGTTATTCTACTAGCGGGGGCCACTACGAGCAGTACTTC | CASSYSTSGGHYEQYF
TRBJ1-5 | - | TRBV7-2 | - | TGTGCCAGCAGCTTATCCCCCGTCTCTAATCAGCCCCAGCATTTT | CASSLSPVSNQPQHF
TRBJ1-2 | - | TRBV2 | - | TGTGCCAGCAGTGTGGAGACCGGAGGGGCGGGCTACACCTTC | CASSVETGGAGYTF
TRBJ2-1 | TRBD1 | TRBV9 | few | TGTGCCAGCAGCGCCTCAGGGGGCTCCAATGAGCAGTTCTTC | CASSASGGSNEQFF
TRBJ2-1 | TRBD1 | TRBV6-1 | - | TGTGCCAGCAGGGGGACAGGGAATGAGCAGTTCTTC | CASRGTGNEQFF
TRBJ2-1 | - | TRBV10-3 | - | TGTGCCATCAGTGAGGCGAACTCCTACAATGAGCAGTTCTTC | CAISEANSYNEQFF
TRBJ1-2 | TRBD1 | TRBV9 | - | TGTGCCAGCACCCCCACGGCAGAGTCCTACAGGGGTTTGGACTATGGCTACACCTTC | CASTPTAESYRGLDYGYTF
TRBJ2-1 | - | TRBV6-5 | once | TGTGCCAGCAGAGACTTCCGGTACTACAATGAGCAGTTCTTC | CASRDFRYYNEQFF
TRBJ1-5 | - | TRBV7-8 | - | TGTGCCAGCAGCTGGGGGACTGATAGCAATCAGCCCCAGCATTTT | CASSWGTDSNQPQHF
TRBJ2-2 | - | TRBV10-3 | - | TGTGCCATCAGCGACCCCCAGGGCGGGGAGCTGTTTTTT | CAISDPQGGELFF
TRBJ1-2 | TRBD1 | TRBV7-2 | once | TGTGCCAGCAGCTTCATGACAGGGGAATATGGCTACACCTTC | CASSFMTGEYGYTF
TRBJ1-2 | - | TRBV2 | - | TGTGCCAGCATCCATGAGGGCTACGGGTATGGCTACACCTTC | CASIHEGYGYGYTF
TRBJ1-3 | TRBD1 | TRBV7-9 | - | TGTGCCAGCAGCGCTACAGGGGTCGCTGGAAACACCATATATTTT | CASSATGVAGNTIYF
TRBJ2-3 | TRBD2 | TRBV5-5 | - | TGTGCCAGCAGCTTGCGAACTAGCGGGAGTTTGACAGATACGCAGTATTTT | CASSLRTSGSLTDTQYF
TRBJ2-2 | TRBD2 | TRBV4-1 | - | TGCGCCAGCAGCCAAACTAGCGGGACCAGCACCGGGGAGCTGTTTTTT | CASSQTSGTSTGELFF
TRBJ1-2 | - | TRBV25-1 | - | TGTGCCAGCAGTGACTTGTATGGCTACACCTTC | CASSDLYGYTF
TRBJ1-1 | TRBD1 | TRBV5-6 | - | TGTGCCAGCAGCTGGAATGACAGGGTAGGGGGAGCTTTCTTT | CASSWNDRVGGAFF
TRBJ2-7 | - | TRBV5-6 | - | TGTGCCAGCAGCCTCACGGGTGAGCAGTACTTC | CASSLTGEQYF
TRBJ1-5 | TRBD1 | TRBV6-1 | - | TGTGCCAGCAGTGTCCCAAGGGACAGTCATCAGCCCCAGCATTTT | CASSVPRDSHQPQHF
TRBJ2-1 | TRBD2 | TRBV11-3 | - | TGTGCCAGCAGCTTAGGGCTCGGACTAGCGAAAAATGAGCAGTTCTTC | CASSLGLGLAKNEQFF
TRBJ1-2 | - | TRBV19 | - | TGTGCCAGTGGGCCGCGGGGGACCTCTCGCGGGGTCGGCTACACCTTC | CASGPRGTSRGVGYTF
TRBJ2-7 | TRBD1 | TRBV2 | - | TGTGCCAGCAGGGAACAGGGGGTAACGTACGAGCAGTACTTC | CASREQGVTYEQYF
TRBJ2-5 | - | TRBV27 | - | TGTGCCAGCATGATGTTTGGCGGCCAAGAGACCCAGTACTTC | CASMMFGGQETQYF
TRBJ2-3 | - | TRBV7-2 | - | TGTGCCAGCCTATGGACTAGCACAGATACGCAGTATTTT | CASLWTSTDTQYF
TRBJ1-1 | - | TRBV5-8 | - | TGTGCCAGCAGCTTGAACAGGGCCACTGAAGCTTTCTTT | CASSLNRATEAFF
TRBJ2-3 | TRBD2 | TRBV4-3 | few | TGCGCCAGCAGCCAGGACTATAGCGGGAGCTTCAAAGATACGCAGTATTTT | CASSQDYSGSFKDTQYF
TRBJ2-1 | TRBD2 | TRBV11-1 | - | TGTGCCAGCAGCCCTCGGGGGGGCGGGAGCGGTGAGCAGTTCTTC | CASSPRGGGSGEQFF
TRBJ2-2 | - | TRBV19 | - | TGTGCCAGTAGAGGGCAGAACAGGGTGAGAACAACCGGGGAGCTGTTTTTT | CASRGQNRVRTTGELFF
TRBJ2-7 | - | TRBV18 | - | TGTGCCAGCTCACCAGTACAGACCTACGAGCAGTACTTC | CASSPVQTYEQYF
TRBJ1-1 | TRBD1 | TRBV7-9 | - | TGTTCCAGCAGCTTACCATCGGAGACAGGGGTGAGGGAAGCTTTCTTT | CSSSLPSETGVREAFF
TRBJ1-4 | - | TRBV9 | few | TGTGCCAGCAGCGTAGGGAACAGGTTAAGTGAAAAACTGTTTTTT | CASSVGNRLSEKLFF
TRBJ1-5 | TRBD1 | TRBV6-4 | - | TGTGCCAGCAGCGCCGGGACAGGGACCCAGCATTTT | CASSAGTGTQHF